This T cell receptor (beta chain) derives from a study of T cells after yellow fever vaccination. A 5'RACE template-switching step, the method used to make TCR cDNA, added a universal primer site and UMIs. Using its own MiXCR run on the 5' RACE reads, TCRdb lists one record per CDR3 protein. The sample has some 500,000 distinct CDR3 sequences; about 14% are singletons. CDR1 and CDR2 from the germline V gene are MGHDK and SYGVNS. The CDR3 is 12 residues long. Trimming removed 4 bases at V and 13 bases at J, with 11 bases between. As regards this clonotype: Its antigen remains unknown.

Broader study findings: Reappearance after the booster was seen for most primary-vaccination clones, at about 95% CD4 and more than 80% CD8.

The source is a man aged 25 to 40 who received the YFV17D yellow fever vaccine. This chain uses TRBV25-1 with TRBJ1-6; D unclear. The source was PBMCs, collected on the day of the yellow fever booster vaccination. CDR3 amino acids: CASSAPGSPLHF. The CDR3, as DNA: TGTGCCAGCAGTGCCCCTGGATCGCCCCTCCACTTT. Full variable domain (remainder filled in from reference TRBV25-1 and TRBJ1-6): EADIYQTPRYLVIGTGKKITLECSQTMGHDKMYWYQQDPGMELHLIHYSYGVNSTEKGDLSSESTVSRIRTEHFPLTLESARPSHTSQYLCASSAPGSPLHFGNGTRLTVT.